This TCR beta chain was sequenced in a study of T cell repertoires in cytomegalovirus infection. At the level of the study: Researchers turned to recently identified HLA-C-restricted CMV epitopes as well as well-studied HLA-B-restricted ones. Study conclusions and caveats: CMV-specific TCR beta clonotypes restricted by HLA-C were the ones dominating the ex vivo response.

Concerning this clonotype itself: As yet, its antigen is unknown.

TCRdb re-called the reads with MiXCR, one entry per CDR3 protein. Of roughly 700,000 distinct CDR3 sequences in the sample, around 31% were seen once. CDR1 is LGHNA and CDR2 is YSLEER in the germline V gene. CDR3 length: 19 amino acids. Trimming took 1 base from V and 1 from J, leaving 21 bases between them. This sequence originates from a human donor in good health (CMV status not recorded). Some clones in this sample may be carry-over from other donors' samples. The chain links TRBV4-3 to TRBJ2-3; perhaps TRBD2 as D (5 bases). The source was cultured PBMCs, collected from culture after CMV antigen stimulation. CDR3 nucleotide sequence: TGCGCCAGCAGCCAAGTCGGCGGGCCCACCCAACCGGGCACAGATACGCAGTATTTT. This sequence encodes CASSQVGGPTQPGTDTQYF.